This T cell receptor beta chain was sequenced in a study of Ad26.COV2.S vaccination and SARS-CoV-2 variants. The wider study: The donor participated in the COV1001 trial, in its Ad26.COV2.S arm. By the intramuscular route, Ad26.COV2.S was given once, or twice 56 days apart. Broader study findings: Compared with placebo recipients, vaccine recipients had higher spike-specific TCR breadth.

Sequencing was performed with immunoSEQ multiplex PCR; in TCRdb, only in-frame clones are kept and a portion is missing. The top ten clones hold approximately 1.7% of a sample with some 410,000 clones, roughly 90% of them seen once. V was trimmed by 6 bases and J by 2 bases, leaving 13 bases between them. Germline V gene sequence: CDR1 SGHAT, CDR2 FQNNGV. The CDR3 extends over 14 amino acids. A note on this clone: The antigen is not known.

Treatment meaning: about 20 received Ad26.COV2.S at low or high dose, single or two shots; about 5 received placebo; per-sample allocation not given. Specimens were obtained on day 63 following the first vaccine or placebo injection. The vaccine antigen was prefusion-stabilized Wuhan SARS-CoV-2 spike. The TCR was taken from a person between 18 and 59 years old who received the Ad26.COV2.S COVID-19 vaccine or a placebo. Sample: peripheral blood, taken in a trial of Ad26.COV2.S vaccine versus placebo. This rearrangement joins TRBV11-2 to TRBJ1-1, with a tentative D call TRBD1 (6 bases). CDR3 coding DNA: TGTGCCAGCAGAATACGACAGGACAACACTGAAGCTTTCTTT. Protein product: CASRIRQDNTEAFF.